This TCR beta chain was sequenced in a study of Graves' ophthalmopathy and Graves' hyperthyroidism. On the study more broadly: Researchers classed hyperthyroidism as stable given no ophthalmopathy within 18 months of follow-up.

Amplified material comprised TCR beta CDR3 regions derived from RNA transcripts. The first round was an RT-PCR with HTBI primers, and the second round was a multiplex PCR. TCRdb recomputed calls from the multiplex PCR reads with MiXCR, one row per CDR3 protein. Of around 1,000,000 distinct CDR3 sequences detected, less than 45% appear once; the ten largest clones hold over 8.5%. Looked up from germline, CDR1 is MNHEY and CDR2 is SMNVEV (reference sequence). Losses at the gene ends were 0 bases for V and 6 bases for J; bases not matched to a gene: 6. CDR3 length equals 15 residues. Study results and caveats: Blood also contained most of the expanded thyroid clonotypes above 0.001 frequency. As the model predicted ophthalmopathy progression, it achieved a sensitivity of roughly 69% and a specificity of 72.22%.

This clonotype was observed a handful of times. Its antigen is not identified. Among the exclusions were patients with other autoimmune diseases, uncontrolled infections, pregnancy or lactation. This TCR was sampled from an adult man with Graves' hyperthyroidism. The sequenced material came from peripheral blood or thyroid tissue (not recorded which). The chain has TRBV27 and TRBJ2-7, with 9 bases lining up with TRBD1. In DNA, the CDR3 is TGTGCCAGCAGTTTATCGGGACAGGGAACTGGCGAGCAGTACTTC. Encoded protein: CASSLSGQGTGEQYF.